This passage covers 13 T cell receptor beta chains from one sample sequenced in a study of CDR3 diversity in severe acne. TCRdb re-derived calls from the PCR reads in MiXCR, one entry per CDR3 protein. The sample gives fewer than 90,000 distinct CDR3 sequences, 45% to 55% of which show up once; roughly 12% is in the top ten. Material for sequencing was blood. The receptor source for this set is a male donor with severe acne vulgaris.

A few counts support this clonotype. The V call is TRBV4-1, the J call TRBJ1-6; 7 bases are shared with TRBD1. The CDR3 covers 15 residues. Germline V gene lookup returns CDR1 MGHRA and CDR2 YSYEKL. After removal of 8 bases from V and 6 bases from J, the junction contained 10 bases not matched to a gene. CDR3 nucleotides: TGCGCCAGCGCCCCGGGACAGTCAGCTAATTCACCCCTCCACTTT. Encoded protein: CASAPGQSANSPLHF.

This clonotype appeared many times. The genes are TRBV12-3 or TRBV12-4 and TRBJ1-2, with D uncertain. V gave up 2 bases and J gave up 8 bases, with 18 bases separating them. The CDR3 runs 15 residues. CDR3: CASSLTRQPLRGYTF. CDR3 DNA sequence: TGTGCCAGCAGTTTAACTCGCCAGCCCCTGAGGGGCTACACCTTC.

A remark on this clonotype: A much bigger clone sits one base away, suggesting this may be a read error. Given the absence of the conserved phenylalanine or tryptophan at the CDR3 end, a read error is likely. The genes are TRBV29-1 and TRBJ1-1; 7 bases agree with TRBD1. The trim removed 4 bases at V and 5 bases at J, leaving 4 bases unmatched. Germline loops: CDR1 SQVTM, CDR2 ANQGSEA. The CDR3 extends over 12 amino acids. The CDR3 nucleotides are TGCAGCGTTGGACAGGGAGTGACTGAAGCTTTCCTT. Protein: CSVGQGVTEAFL.

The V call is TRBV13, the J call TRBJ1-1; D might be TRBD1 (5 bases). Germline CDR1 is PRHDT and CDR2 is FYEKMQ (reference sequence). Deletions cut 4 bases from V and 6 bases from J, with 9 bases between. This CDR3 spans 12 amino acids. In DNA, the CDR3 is TGTGCCAGCAGCTCCGGGACCTCTGAAGCTTTCTTT. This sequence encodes CASSSGTSEAFF.

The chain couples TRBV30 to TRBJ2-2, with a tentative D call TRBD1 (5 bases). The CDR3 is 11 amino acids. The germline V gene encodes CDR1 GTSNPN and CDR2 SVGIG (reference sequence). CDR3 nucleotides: TGTGGGACACTAATCACCGGGGAGCTGTTTTTT. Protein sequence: CGTLITGELFF.

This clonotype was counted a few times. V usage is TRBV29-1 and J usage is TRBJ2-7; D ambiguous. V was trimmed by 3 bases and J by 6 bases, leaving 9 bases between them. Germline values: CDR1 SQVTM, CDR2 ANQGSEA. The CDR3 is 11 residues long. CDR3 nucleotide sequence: TGCAGCGTTGAGTATGTGGGCGAGCAGTACTTC. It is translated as CSVEYVGEQYF.

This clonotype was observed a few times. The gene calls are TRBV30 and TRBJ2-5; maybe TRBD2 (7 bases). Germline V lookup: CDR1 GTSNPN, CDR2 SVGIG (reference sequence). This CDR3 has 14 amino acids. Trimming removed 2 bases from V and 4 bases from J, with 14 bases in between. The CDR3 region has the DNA TGTGCCTGGAGTAGGGGGGGCGGAGGAGAGACCCAGTACTTC. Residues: CAWSRGGGGETQYF.

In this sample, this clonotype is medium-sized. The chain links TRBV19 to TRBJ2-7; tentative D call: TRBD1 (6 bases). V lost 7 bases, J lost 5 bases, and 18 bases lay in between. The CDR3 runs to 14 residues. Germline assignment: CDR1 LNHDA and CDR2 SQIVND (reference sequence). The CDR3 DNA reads TGTGCCAGTACCCTAACAGGGTTGACAGACGAGCAGTACTTC. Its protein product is CASTLTGLTDEQYF.

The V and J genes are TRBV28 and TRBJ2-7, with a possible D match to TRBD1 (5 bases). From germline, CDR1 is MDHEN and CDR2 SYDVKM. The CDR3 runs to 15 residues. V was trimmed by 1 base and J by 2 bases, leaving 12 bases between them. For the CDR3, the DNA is TGTGCCAGCAGTTTATTGTGGGCAGGGACCTACGAGCAGTACTTC. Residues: CASSLLWAGTYEQYF.

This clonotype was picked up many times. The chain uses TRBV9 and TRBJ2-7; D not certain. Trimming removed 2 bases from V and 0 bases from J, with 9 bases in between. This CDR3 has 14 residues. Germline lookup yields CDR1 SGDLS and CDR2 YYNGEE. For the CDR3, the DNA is TGTGCCAGCAGCGTCGGGCCCAGCTCCTACGAGCAGTACTTC. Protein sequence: CASSVGPSSYEQYF.

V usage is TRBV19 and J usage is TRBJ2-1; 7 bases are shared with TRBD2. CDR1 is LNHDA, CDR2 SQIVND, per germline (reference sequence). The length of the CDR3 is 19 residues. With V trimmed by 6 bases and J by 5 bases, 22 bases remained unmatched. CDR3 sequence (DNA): TGTGCCAGTAGGTCGAGTTGGGGGACGGGGGGTATGCGGCACAATGAGCAGTTCTTC. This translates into CASRSSWGTGGMRHNEQFF.

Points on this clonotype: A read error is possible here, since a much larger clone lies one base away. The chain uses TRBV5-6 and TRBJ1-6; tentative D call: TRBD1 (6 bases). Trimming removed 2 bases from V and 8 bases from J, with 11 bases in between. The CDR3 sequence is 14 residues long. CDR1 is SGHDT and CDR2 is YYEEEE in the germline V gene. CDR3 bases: TGTGCCAGCAGCTTAAGACAGGCAGATTCACCCCTCCACTTT. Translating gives CASSLRQADSPLHF.

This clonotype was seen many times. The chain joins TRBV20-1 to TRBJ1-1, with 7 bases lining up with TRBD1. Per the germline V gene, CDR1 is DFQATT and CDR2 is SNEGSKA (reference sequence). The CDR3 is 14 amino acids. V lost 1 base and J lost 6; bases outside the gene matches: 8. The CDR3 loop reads CSARVRGSKSEAFF. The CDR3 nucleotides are TGCAGTGCTAGAGTCAGGGGGTCGAAGTCTGAAGCTTTCTTT.